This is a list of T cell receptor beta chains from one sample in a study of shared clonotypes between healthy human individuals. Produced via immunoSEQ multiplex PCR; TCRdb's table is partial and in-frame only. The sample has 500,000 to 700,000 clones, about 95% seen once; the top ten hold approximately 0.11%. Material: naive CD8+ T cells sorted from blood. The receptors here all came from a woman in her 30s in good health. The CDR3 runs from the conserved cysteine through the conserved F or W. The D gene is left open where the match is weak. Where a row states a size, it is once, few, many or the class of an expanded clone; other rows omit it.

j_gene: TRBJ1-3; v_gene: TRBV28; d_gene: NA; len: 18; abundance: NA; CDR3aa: CASSLTTSAGGSGNTIYF; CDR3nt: TGTGCCAGCAGTCTCACCACCTCCGCGGGGGGCTCGGGAAACACCATATATTTT
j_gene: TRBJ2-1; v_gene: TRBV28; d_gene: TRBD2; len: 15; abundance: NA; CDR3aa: CASSWTSRSYNEQFF; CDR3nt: TGTGCCAGCAGTTGGACTAGCCGCTCCTACAATGAGCAGTTCTTC
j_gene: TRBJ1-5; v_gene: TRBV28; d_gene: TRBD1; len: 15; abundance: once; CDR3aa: CASINIGTGKQPQHF; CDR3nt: TGTGCCAGCATAAATATTGGGACAGGGAAACAGCCCCAGCATTTT
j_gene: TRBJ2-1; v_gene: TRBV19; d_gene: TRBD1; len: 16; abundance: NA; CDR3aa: CASSQGVGPSYNEQFF; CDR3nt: TGTGCCAGTAGCCAGGGGGTGGGTCCCTCCTACAATGAGCAGTTCTTC
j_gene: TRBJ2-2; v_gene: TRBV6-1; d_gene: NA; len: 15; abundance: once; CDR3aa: CASMLGATNTGELFF; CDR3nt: TGTGCCAGCATGTTGGGGGCCACGAACACCGGGGAGCTGTTTTTT
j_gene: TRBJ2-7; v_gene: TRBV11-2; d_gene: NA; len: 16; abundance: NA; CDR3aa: CASSLGGGAKFYEQYF; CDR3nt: TGTGCCAGCAGCTTAGGAGGCGGCGCGAAGTTCTACGAGCAGTACTTC
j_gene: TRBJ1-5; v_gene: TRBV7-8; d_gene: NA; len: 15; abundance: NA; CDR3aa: CASSHTIGGNQPQHF; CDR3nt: TGTGCCAGCAGCCATACGATTGGGGGCAATCAGCCCCAGCATTTT
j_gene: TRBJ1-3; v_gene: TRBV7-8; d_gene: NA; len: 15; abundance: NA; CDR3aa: CASSPDWRTVNTIYF; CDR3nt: TGTGCCAGCAGCCCTGACTGGAGAACGGTAAACACCATATATTTT
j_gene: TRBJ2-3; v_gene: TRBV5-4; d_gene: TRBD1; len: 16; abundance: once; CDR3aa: CASSLGQGGAPYTQYF; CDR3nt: TGTGCCAGCAGCCTAGGACAGGGCGGAGCCCCATATACGCAGTATTTT
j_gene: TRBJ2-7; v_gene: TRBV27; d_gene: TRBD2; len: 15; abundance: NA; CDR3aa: CASREGTSGTYEQYF; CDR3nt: TGTGCCAGCAGGGAAGGGACTAGCGGTACCTACGAGCAGTACTTC
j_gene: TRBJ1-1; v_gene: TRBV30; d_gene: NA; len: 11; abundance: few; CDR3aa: CAWNLGTEAFF; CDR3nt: TGTGCCTGGAATCTAGGAACTGAAGCTTTCTTT
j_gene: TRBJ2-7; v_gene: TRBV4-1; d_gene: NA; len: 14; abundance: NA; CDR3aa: CASSWDSGDYEQYF; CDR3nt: TGCGCCAGCAGCTGGGACAGCGGGGACTACGAGCAGTACTTC
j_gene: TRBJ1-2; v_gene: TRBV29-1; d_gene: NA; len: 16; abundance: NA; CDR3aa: CSAPGSDSNWNYGYTF; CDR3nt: TGCAGCGCACCGGGGTCCGACAGCAATTGGAACTATGGCTACACCTTC
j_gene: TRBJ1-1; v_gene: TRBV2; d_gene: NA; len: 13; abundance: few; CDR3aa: CASRQPWNTEAFF; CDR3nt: TGTGCCAGCAGGCAGCCCTGGAACACTGAAGCTTTCTTT
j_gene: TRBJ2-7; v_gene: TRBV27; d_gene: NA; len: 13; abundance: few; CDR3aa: CASSLGLGYEQYF; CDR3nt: TGTGCCAGCAGTTTAGGGTTGGGCTACGAGCAGTACTTC
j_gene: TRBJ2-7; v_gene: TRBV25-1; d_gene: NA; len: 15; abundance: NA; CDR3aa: CASSGGGQMTYEQYF; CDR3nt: TGTGCCAGCAGTGGGGGCGGCCAGATGACCTACGAGCAGTACTTC
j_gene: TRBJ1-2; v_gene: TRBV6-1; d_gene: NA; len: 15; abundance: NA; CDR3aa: CASSEAPVTNYGYTF; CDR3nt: TGTGCCAGCAGTGAAGCGCCAGTGACTAACTATGGCTACACCTTC
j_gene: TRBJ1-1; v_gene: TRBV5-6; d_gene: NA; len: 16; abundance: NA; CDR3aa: CASSLDGRPSNTEAFF; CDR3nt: TGTGCCAGCAGCTTGGACGGCCGCCCGTCAAACACTGAAGCTTTCTTT
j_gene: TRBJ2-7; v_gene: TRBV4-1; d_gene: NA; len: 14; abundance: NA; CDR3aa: CASSPLAGSYEQYF; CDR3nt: TGCGCCAGCAGCCCACTAGCAGGCTCCTACGAGCAGTACTTC
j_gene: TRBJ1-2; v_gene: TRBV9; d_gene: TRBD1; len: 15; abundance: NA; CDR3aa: CASSGTGSSGYGYTF; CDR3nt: TGTGCCAGTTCAGGGACAGGCAGTTCGGGCTATGGCTACACCTTC
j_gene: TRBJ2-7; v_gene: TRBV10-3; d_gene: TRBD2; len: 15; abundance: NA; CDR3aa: CAISGLAESSYEQYF; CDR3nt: TGTGCCATCAGTGGGCTAGCGGAAAGCTCCTACGAGCAGTACTTC
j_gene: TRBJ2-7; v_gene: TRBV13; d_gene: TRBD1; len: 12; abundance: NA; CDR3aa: CASSGQGGEQYF; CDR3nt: TGTGCCAGCAGCGGACAGGGGGGCGAGCAGTACTTC
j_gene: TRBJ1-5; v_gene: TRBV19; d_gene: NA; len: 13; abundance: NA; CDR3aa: CASIGGGGQPQHF; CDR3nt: TGTGCCAGTATCGGCGGTGGAGGCCAGCCCCAGCATTTT
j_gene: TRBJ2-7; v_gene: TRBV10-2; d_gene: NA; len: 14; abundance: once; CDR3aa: CASSVGRGPYEQYF; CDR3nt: TGCGCCAGCAGTGTAGGCAGGGGCCCCTACGAGCAGTACTTC
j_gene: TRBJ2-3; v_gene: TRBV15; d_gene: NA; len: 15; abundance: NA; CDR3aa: CATSRPEGGTDTQYF; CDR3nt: TGTGCCACCAGCAGACCGGAGGGGGGCACAGATACGCAGTATTTT
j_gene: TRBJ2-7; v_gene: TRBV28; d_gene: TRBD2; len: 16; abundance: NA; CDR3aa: CASSLSGLAGVGEQYF; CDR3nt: TGTGCCAGCAGTTTATCGGGACTAGCGGGAGTCGGCGAGCAGTACTTC
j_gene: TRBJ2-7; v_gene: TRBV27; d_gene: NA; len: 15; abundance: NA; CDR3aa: CASRSVGTPLYEQYF; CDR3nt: TGTGCCAGCAGATCCGTCGGGACTCCACTCTACGAGCAGTACTTC
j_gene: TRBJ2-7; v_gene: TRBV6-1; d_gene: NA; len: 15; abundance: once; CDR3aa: CASSEDRQKSYEQYF; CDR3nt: TGTGCCAGCAGTGAGGATAGACAGAAATCCTACGAGCAGTACTTC
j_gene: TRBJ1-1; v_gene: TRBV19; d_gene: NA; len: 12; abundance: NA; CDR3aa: CASRAENTEAFF; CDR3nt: TGTGCCAGTAGGGCGGAAAACACTGAAGCTTTCTTT
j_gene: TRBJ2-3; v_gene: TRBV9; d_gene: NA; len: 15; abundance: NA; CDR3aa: CASRTGTSHTDTQYF; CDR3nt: TGTGCCAGCAGAACCGGGACATCTCACACAGATACGCAGTATTTT
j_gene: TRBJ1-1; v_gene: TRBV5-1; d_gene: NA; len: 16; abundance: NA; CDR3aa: CASSLEGGLMNTEAFF; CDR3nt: TGCGCCAGCAGCTTAGAGGGAGGACTCATGAACACTGAAGCTTTCTTT
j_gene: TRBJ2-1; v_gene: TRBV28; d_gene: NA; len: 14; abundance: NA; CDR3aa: CASSSNRGLNEQFF; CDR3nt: TGTGCCAGCAGTTCCAATAGAGGCCTAAACGAGCAGTTCTTC
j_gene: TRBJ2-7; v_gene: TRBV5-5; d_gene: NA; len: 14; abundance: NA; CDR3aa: CASGGPDSSYEQYF; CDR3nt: TGTGCCAGCGGGGGTCCAGACAGCTCCTACGAGCAGTACTTC
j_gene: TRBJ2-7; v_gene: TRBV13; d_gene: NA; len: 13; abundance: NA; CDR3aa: CASGRGSDYEQYF; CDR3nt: TGTGCCAGCGGTAGGGGCAGCGACTACGAGCAGTACTTC
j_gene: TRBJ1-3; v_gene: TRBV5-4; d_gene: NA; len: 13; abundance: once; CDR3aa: CASSPVGEDTIYF; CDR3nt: TGTGCCAGCAGCCCGGTGGGGGAGGACACCATATATTTT
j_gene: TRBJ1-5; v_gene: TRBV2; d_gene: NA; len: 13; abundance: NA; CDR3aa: CASNEGGLRPQHF; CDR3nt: TGTGCCAGCAACGAAGGGGGGCTCCGGCCCCAGCATTTT
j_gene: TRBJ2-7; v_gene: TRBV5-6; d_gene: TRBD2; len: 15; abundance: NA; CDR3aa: CASSHTSEHFYEQYF; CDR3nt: TGTGCCAGCAGCCATACTAGCGAACACTTCTACGAGCAGTACTTC
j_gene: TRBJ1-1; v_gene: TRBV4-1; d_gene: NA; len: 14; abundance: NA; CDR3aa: CASSPGEGGTEAFF; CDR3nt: TGCGCCAGCAGCCCGGGGGAGGGCGGCACTGAAGCTTTCTTT
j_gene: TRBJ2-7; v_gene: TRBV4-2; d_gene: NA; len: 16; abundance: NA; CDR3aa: CASSQEAGTISYEQYF; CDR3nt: TGTGCCAGCAGCCAAGAAGCCGGAACAATAAGCTACGAGCAGTACTTC
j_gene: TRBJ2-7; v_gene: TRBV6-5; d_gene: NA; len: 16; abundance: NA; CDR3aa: CASSSPRAPAPYEQYF; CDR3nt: TGTGCCAGCAGTTCCCCCCGGGCCCCAGCCCCGTACGAGCAGTACTTC
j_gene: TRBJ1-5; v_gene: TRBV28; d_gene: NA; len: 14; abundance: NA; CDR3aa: CASSFGQSNQPQHF; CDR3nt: TGTGCCAGCAGTTTTGGACAGTCAAATCAGCCCCAGCATTTT
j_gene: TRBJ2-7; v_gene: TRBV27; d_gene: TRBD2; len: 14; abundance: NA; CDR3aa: CASKGLGAGNEQYF; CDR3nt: TGTGCCAGCAAAGGCCTGGGAGCGGGAAACGAGCAGTACTTC
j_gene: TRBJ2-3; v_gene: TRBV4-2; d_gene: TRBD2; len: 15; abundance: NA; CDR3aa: CASSPETSGRDTQYF; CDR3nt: TGTGCCAGCAGCCCCGAGACTAGCGGGAGAGATACGCAGTATTTT
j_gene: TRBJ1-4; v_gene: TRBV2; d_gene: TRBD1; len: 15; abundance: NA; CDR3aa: CASSGGQEGGEKLFF; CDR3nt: TGTGCCAGCAGTGGTGGACAGGAAGGGGGTGAAAAACTGTTTTTT
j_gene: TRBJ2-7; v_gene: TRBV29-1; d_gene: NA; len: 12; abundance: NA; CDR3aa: CSVLGESYEQYF; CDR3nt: TGCAGCGTCCTGGGGGAAAGCTACGAGCAGTACTTC
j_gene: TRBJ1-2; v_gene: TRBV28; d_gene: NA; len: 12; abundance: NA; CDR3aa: CASSWDNYGYTF; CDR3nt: TGTGCCAGCAGTTGGGACAACTACGGCTACACCTTC
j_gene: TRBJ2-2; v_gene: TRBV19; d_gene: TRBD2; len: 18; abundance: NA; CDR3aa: CASSIPSLAGAYTGELFF; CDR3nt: TGTGCCAGTAGTATCCCCTCACTAGCGGGAGCGTACACCGGGGAGCTGTTTTTT
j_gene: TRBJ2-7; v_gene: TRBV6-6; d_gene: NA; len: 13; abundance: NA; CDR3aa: CASSYSWPYEQYF; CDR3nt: TGTGCCAGCAGTTACTCGTGGCCCTACGAGCAGTACTTC
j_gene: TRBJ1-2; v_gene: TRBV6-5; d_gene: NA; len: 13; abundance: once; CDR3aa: CASSYSPVGGYTF; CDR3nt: TGTGCCAGCAGTTACTCGCCCGTCGGGGGCTACACCTTC
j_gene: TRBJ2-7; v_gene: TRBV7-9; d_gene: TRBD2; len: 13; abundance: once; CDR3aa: CASSQGTRYEQYF; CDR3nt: TGTGCCAGCAGCCAAGGGACTAGATACGAGCAGTACTTC
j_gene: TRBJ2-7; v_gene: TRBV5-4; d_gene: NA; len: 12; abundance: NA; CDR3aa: CASSQQKGEQYF; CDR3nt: TGTGCCAGCAGCCAGCAGAAGGGAGAGCAGTACTTC
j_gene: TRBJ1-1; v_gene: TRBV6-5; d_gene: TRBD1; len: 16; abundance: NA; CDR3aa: CASSYLPQGRETEAFF; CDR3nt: TGTGCCAGCAGTTACCTACCACAGGGGAGGGAGACTGAAGCTTTCTTT
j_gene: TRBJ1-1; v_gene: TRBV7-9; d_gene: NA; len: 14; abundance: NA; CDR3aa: CASSTGLLNTEAFF; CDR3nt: TGTGCCAGCAGCACGGGACTTTTGAACACTGAAGCTTTCTTT
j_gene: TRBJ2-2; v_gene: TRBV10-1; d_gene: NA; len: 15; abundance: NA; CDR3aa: CASSVQGPLAGELFF; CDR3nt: TGCGCCAGCAGTGTACAGGGACCCCTCGCCGGGGAGCTGTTTTTT